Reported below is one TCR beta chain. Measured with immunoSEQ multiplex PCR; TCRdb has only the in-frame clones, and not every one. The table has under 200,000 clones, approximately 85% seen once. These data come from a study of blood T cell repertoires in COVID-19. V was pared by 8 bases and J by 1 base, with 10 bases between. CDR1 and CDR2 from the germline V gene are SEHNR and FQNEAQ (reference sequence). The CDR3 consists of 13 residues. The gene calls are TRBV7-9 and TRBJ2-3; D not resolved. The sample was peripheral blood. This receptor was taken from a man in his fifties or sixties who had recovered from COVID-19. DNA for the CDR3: TGTGCCAGCGTTTCCGTCCGCACAGATACGCAGTATTTT. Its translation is CASVSVRTDTQYF.